This TCR beta chain was documented in a study of shared clonotypes between healthy human individuals (TCRdb year 2020). Background on the whole study: A couple of women and three men aged 18 to 49 years were included in the cohort. Blood TCR repertoires of about five healthy adults were deeply sequenced to estimate repertoire size and the extent of clonotype sharing between individuals. Libraries were prepared and TCR repertoires were sequenced by different laboratories using diverse techniques, in order to increase sequencing depth and limit assay-specific biases. Leukapheresis yielded between about 0.85 and 9.5 billion PBMCs per donor.

Using the deep immunoSEQ assay, TCR CDR3 regions were amplified from genomic DNA by multiplex PCR. Extracted genomic DNA from each cell subset was distributed evenly across all wells of several immunoSEQ 96-well plates, and each plate was treated as a replicate. Each replicate PCR for unsorted PBMC received about 0.3 ug genomic DNA, equal to around 30,000 T cell genomes. Ten immunoSEQ deep assay plates were used to sequence unsorted PBMC genomic DNA. Purified libraries were measured with a Qubit 3.0 fluorometer, size-checked on a Bioanalyzer 2100, and measured again with the KAPA Library Quantification kit. Every immunoSEQ 96-well plate was sequenced on a dedicated single-read 150-cycle Illumina NextSeq 550 flow cell. For the original study's pipeline: Because only junctional sequences without quality scores were contained in the immunoSEQ output, filtering matching that applied to full-length reads could not be performed. To assign V/J genes and CDR3, sequences were annotated against IMGT germline references using PyIR, a Python wrapper for IgBLAST v1.9. Reads were filtered out if the reads had weak V/J assignments (E-value above 1e-6), no CDR3, stop codons, out-of-frame junctions, or ambiguous translated residues. V3J clonotypes were defined as sequences sharing an identical inferred V gene, J gene, and CDR3 amino acid sequence. Percentage overlap between repertoires was calculated by dividing the number of shared unique clonotypes by the size of the smaller repertoire. Richness of each repertoire was evaluated using RTK rarefaction, the Chao1 estimator, and Recon v2.1 estimates of unobserved clonotypes. The immuneACCESS repertoire file appears here via TCRdb, limited to in-frame rearrangements. These files lack a portion of the clones; in checked studies, under half of the deficit traces to unresolved V genes, and the cause of the others is not known. The DNA gave D and trimming, while V, J and clone size come from that table. Here the sample has about 490,000 clones; around 73% occur a single time. The leading ten clones occupy more than 10% of the sample.

CDR1 is given as WNHNN and CDR2 as SYGVQD, both from the germline V gene (reference sequence). The CDR3 holds 14 amino acids from the cysteine to the phenylalanine. Of the read, only the CDR3 DNA is kept; its 42 bases are in frame from base 1. V lost 6 bases and J lost 7 bases, and the count of bases not matched to a germline gene is 7. Donors were healthy HIV-negative adults with no recently reported acute infections or vaccinations. Every donor was a Caucasian adult residing in Nashville, Tennessee, USA. For unsorted samples, tens of millions of PBMCs were counted and genomic DNA was extracted with the QIAamp DNA Blood Mini kit. Blood was obtained by leukapheresis, after which PBMCs were separated by Ficoll-Histopaque density gradient centrifugation and cryopreserved in liquid nitrogen vapor phase. About this clone itself: The clone's antigen remains unknown. No base-level quality is on record; no much larger clone is a single base apart.

Broad study findings and their caveats: Because the study included only a small number of donors, the genetic and exposure-history diversity represented was limited. Sampling was restricted to blood, and TCR repertoires in tissues likely differ from the TCR repertoires found in blood. Pairwise subsampling led to the expectation that sequencing depth would affect the degree of clonotype sharing among donors.

Recombination linked TRBV10-1 to TRBJ2-2, with TRBD2 matching 8 junction bases. This clonotype originated in a middle-aged woman in good health. Some clones in this sample may be carry-over from other donors' samples. The sequencing input was PBMCs. The CDR3 loop reads CASSREGQSGELFF. The nucleotides read TGCGCCAGCAGCCGGGAGGGCCAGAGCGGGGAGCTGTTTTTT.